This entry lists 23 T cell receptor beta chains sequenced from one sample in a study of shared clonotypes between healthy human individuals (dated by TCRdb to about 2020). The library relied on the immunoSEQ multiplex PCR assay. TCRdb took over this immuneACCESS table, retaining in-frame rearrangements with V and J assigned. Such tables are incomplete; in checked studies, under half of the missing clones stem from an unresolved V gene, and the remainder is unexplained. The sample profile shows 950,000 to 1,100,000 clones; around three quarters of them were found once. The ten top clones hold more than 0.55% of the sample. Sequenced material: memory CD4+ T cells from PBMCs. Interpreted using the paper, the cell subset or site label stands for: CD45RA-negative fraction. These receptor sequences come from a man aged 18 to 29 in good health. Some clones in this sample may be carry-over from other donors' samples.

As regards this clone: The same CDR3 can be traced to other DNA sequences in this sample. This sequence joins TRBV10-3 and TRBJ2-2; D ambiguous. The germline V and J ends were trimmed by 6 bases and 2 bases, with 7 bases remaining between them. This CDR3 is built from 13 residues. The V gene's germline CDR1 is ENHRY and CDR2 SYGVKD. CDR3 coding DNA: TGTGCCATCAGCCCCCCCAACACCGGGGAGCTGTTTTTT. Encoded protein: CAISPPNTGELFF.

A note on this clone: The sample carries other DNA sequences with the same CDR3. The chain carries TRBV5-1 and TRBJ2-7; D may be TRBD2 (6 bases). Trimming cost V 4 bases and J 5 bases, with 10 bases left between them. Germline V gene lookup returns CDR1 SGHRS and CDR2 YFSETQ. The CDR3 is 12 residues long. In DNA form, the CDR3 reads TGCGCCAGCAGCCCTCCGGGGGACGAGCAGTACTTC. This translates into CASSPPGDEQYF.

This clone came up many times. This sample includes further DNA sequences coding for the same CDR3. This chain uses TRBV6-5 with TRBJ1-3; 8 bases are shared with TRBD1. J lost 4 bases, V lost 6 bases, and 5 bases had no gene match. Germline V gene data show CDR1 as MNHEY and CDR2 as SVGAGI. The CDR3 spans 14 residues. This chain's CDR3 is CASSADRAGNTIYF. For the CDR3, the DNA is TGTGCCAGCAGCGCGGACAGGGCCGGAAACACCATATATTTT.

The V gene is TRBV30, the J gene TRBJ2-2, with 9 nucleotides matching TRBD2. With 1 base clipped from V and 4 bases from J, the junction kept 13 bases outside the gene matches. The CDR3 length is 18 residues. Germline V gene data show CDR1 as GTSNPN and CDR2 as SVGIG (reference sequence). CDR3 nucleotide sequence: TGTGCCTGGAGTGGATCCCGAATAGCGGGAGAGATCACCGGGGAGCTGTTTTTT. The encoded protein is CAWSGSRIAGEITGELFF.

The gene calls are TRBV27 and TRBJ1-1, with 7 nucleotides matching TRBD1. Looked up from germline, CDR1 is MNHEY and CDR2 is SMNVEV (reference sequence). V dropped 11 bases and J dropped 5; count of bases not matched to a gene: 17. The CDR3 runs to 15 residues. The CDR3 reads CAPFPFRGRGTEAFF. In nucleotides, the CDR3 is TGTGCCCCCTTCCCCTTTAGGGGGCGCGGGACTGAAGCTTTCTTT.

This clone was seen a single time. This chain's CDR3 is CASSEAYRGYTF. The CDR3 nucleotides read TGTGCCAGCAGTGAAGCGTATAGAGGCTACACCTTC. The chain joins TRBV2 to TRBJ1-2; D is unresolved. This CDR3 is built from 12 residues. Germline CDR1 SNHLY, CDR2 FYNNEI. V was cut by 0 bases and J by 8 bases, with 7 bases left in between.

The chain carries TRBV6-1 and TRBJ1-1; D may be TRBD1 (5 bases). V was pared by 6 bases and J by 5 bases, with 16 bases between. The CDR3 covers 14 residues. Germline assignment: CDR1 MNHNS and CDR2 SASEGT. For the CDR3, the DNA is TGTGCCAGCAGGCAGGGAATAAGAAGAACTGAAGCTTTCTTT. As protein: CASRQGIRRTEAFF.

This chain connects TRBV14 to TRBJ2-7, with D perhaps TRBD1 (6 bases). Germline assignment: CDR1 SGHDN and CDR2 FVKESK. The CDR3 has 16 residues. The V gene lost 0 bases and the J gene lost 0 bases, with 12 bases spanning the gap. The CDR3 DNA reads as TGTGCCAGCAGCCAAGATTTCCAGGGGTTCTCCTACGAGCAGTACTTC. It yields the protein CASSQDFQGFSYEQYF.

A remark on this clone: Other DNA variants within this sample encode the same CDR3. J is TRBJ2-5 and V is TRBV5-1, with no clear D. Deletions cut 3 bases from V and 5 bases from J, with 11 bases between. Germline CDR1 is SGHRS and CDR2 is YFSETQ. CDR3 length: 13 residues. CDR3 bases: TGCGCCAGCAGCTCAGGTCCCCAGGAGACCCAGTACTTC. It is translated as CASSSGPQETQYF. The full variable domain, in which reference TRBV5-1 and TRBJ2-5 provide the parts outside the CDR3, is KAGVTQTPRYLIKTRGQQVTLSCSPISGHRSVSWYQQTPGQGLQFLFEYFSETQRNKGNFPGRFSGRQFSNSRSEMNVSTLELGDSALYLCASSSGPQETQYFGPGTRLLVL.

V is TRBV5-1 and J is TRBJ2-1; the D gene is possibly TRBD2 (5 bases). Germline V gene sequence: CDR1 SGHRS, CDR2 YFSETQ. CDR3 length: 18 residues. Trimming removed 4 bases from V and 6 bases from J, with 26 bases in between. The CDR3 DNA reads TGCGCCAGCAGCGCACTCTCTCTACTGGGGAGTCTCTCCAATGAGCAGTTCTTC. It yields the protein CASSALSLLGSLSNEQFF.

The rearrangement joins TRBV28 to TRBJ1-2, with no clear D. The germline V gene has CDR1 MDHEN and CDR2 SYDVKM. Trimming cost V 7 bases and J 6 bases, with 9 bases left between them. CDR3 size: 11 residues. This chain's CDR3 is CASTNTDGYTF. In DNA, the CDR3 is TGTGCCAGCACGAATACGGATGGCTACACCTTC.

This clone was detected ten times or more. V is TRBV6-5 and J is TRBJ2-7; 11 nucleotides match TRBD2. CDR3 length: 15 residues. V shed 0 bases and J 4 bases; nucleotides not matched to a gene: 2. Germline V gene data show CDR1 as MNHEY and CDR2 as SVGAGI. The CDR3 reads CASSYSLAGGYEQYF. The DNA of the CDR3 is TGTGCCAGCAGTTACTCGTTAGCGGGAGGGTACGAGCAGTACTTC.

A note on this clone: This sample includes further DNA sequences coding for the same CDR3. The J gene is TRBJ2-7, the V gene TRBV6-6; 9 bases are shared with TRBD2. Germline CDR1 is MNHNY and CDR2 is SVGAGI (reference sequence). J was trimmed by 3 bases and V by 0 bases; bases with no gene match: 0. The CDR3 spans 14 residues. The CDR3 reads CASSYSSGSYEQYF. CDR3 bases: TGTGCCAGCAGTTACTCTAGCGGGAGCTACGAGCAGTACTTC.

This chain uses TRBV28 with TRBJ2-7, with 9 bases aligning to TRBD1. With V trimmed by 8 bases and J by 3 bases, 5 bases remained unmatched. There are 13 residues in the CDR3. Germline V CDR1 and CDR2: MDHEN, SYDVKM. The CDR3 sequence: CASLPGQGYEQYF. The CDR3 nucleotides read TGTGCCAGCCTCCCGGGACAGGGCTACGAGCAGTACTTC.

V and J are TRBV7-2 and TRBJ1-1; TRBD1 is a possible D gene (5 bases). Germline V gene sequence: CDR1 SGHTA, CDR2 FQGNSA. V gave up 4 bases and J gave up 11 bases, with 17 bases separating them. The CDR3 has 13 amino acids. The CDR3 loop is CASSSNSGIWAFF. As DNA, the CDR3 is TGTGCCAGCAGCTCGAACTCAGGGATTTGGGCTTTCTTT.

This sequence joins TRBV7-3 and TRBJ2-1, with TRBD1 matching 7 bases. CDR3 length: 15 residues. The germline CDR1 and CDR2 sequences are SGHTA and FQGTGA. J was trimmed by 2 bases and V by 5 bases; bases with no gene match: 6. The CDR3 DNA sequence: TGTGCCAGCAGCGAGGGGGCGGCACCCTACAATGAGCAGTTCTTC. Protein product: CASSEGAAPYNEQFF.

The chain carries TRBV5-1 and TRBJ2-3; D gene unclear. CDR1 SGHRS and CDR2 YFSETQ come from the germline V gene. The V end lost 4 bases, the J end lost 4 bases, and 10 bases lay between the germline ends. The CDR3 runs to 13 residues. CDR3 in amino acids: CASSPSWADTQYF. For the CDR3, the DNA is TGCGCCAGCAGCCCCTCCTGGGCAGATACGCAGTATTTT.

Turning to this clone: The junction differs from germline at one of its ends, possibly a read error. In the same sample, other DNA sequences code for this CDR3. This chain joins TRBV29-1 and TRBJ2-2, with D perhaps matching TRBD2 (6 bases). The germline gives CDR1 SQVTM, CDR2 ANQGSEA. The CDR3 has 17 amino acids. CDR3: CSVAPFWGREYGGELFF. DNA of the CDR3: TGCAGCGTCGCCCCGTTTTGGGGTCGGGAGTACGGCGGGGAGCTGTTTTTC.

The chain's CDR3 is CASSSIQGSEQFF. The CDR3 region has the DNA TGTGCCAGCAGCTCAATCCAGGGTAGTGAGCAGTTCTTC. The chain employs TRBV7-2 and TRBJ2-1, with TRBD1 as a possible D gene (5 bases). Germline V CDR1 and CDR2: SGHTA, FQGNSA. V lost 4 bases and J lost 9, with 13 bases in between. The CDR3 contains 13 residues.

CDR3 sequence: CASSFSQNTEAFF. CDR3 sequence (DNA): TGTGCCAGCAGCTTTTCACAGAACACTGAAGCTTTCTTT. The V gene is TRBV7-9, the J gene TRBJ1-1; D is unresolved. Germline-derived CDR1 and CDR2 are SEHNR and FQNEAQ (reference sequence). V dropped 3 bases and J dropped 1 base, with 6 bases sitting between them. The CDR3 sequence is 13 residues long.

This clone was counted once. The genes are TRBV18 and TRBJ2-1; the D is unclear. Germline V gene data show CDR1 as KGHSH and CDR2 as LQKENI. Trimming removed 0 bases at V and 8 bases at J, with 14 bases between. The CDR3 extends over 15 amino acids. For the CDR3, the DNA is TGTGCCAGCTCACCACCCGAGAGAGGTCGCGATGAGCAGTTCTTC. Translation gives CASSPPERGRDEQFF.

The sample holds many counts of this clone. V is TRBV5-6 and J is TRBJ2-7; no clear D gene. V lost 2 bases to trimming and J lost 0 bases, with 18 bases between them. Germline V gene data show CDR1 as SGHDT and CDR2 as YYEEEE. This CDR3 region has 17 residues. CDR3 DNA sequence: TGTGCCAGCAGCTTAAAGTTCCCAACCGTCAGCTCCTACGAGCAGTACTTC. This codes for CASSLKFPTVSSYEQYF.

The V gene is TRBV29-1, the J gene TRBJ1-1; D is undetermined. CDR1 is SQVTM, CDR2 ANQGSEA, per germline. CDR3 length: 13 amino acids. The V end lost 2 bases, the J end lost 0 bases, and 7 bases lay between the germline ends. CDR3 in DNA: TGCAGCGTTGAAACGGGGATGAACACTGAAGCTTTCTTT. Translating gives CSVETGMNTEAFF.